This TCR beta chain originates from a study of cytomegalovirus exposure and HLA in healthy donors. PCR employed 60 Vbeta and 13 Jbeta primers. Measured with immunoSEQ multiplex PCR; TCRdb has only the in-frame clones, and not every one. Of around 170,000 clones in the sample, 75% to 85% were seen once. The V gene's germline CDR1 is SQVTM and CDR2 ANQGSEA. Trimming removed 4 bases from V and 3 bases from J; junction bases left unmatched: 5. The CDR3 totals 13 residues. Source material: PBMCs. This receptor was identified in a woman aged 30 to 39 in good health and CMV-seropositive. The rearrangement links TRBV29-1 to TRBJ2-5; 7 nucleotides match TRBD2. In DNA, the CDR3 is TGCAGCGTTGGAGGAGCGGGGAAAGAGACCCAGTACTTC. Protein: CSVGGAGKETQYF. Complete variable domain (other parts from reference TRBV29-1 and TRBJ2-5): SAVISQKPSRDICQRGTSLTIQCQVDSQVTMMFWYRQQPGQSLTLIATANQGSEATYESGFVIDKFPISRPNLTFSTLTVSNMSPEDSSIYLCSVGGAGKETQYFGPGTRLLVL.